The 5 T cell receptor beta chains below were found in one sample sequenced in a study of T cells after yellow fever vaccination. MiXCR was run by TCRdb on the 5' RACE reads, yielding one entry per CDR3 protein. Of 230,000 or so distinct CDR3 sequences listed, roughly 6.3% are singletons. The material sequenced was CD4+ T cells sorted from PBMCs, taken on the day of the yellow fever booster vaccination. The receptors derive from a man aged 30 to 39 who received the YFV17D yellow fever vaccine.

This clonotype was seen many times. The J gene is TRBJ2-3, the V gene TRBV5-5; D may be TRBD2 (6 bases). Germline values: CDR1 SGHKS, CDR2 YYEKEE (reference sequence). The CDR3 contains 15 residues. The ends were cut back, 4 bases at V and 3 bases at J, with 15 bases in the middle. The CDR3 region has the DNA TGTGCCAGCAGCCCGGCCCTTGGGAGGACAGATACGCAGTATTTT. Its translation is CASSPALGRTDTQYF.

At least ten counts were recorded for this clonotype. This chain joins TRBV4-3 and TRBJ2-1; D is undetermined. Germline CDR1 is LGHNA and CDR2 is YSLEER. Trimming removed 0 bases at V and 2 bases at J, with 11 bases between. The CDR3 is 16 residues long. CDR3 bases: TGCGCCAGCAGCCAAGAAATACGACTGGCCTACAATGAGCAGTTCTTC. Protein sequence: CASSQEIRLAYNEQFF.

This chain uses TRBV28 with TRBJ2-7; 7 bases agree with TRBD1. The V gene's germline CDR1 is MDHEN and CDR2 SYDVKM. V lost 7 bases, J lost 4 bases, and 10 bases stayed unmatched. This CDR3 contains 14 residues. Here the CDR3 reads CASNPTGKGYEQYF. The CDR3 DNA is TGTGCCAGCAACCCGACAGGGAAAGGGTACGAGCAGTACTTC.

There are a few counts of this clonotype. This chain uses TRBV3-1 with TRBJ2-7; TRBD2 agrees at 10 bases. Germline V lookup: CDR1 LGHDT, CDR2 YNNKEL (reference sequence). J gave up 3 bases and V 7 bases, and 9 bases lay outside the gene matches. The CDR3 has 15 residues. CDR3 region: CASTLTGTSVYEQYF. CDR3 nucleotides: TGTGCCAGCACCTTAACCGGGACTAGCGTCTACGAGCAGTACTTC.

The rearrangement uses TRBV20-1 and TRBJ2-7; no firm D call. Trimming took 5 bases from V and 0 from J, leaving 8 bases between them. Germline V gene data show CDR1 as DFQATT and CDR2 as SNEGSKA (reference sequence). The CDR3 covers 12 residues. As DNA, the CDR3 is TGCAGTGCTGCGGACCTCTCCTACGAGCAGTACTTC. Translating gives CSAADLSYEQYF.